The T cell receptor (beta chain) described here comes from a study of a mutant IDH1 vaccine in newly diagnosed glioma. Study information: Once 4-6 weeks had passed after radiotherapy alone, vaccination started, or it started with temozolomide cycles.

Notes on the study in general: Patients showed vaccine-induced immune responses at a rate of 90% to 95%.

Time point given: week 23, last vaccination. Vaccination comprised doses that each held 300 ug of mutant IDH1 20-mer peptide, plus topical imiquimod. V was trimmed by 2 bases and J by 5 bases, leaving 9 bases between them. CDR3 size: 13 residues. Germline loops: CDR1 LGHNT, CDR2 FRNRAP. As to this clone: The antigen remains undetermined.

This table comes from immunoSEQ multiplex PCR, and its TCRdb copy is limited to in-frame clones, with some not included. The sample holds some 40,000 clones, 80% to 90% seen once. The rearrangement joins TRBV12-5 to TRBJ1-2; no clear D gene. The receptor's source is a man between 35 and 55 years old with glioma. Sequencing used PBMCs, obtained from a glioma patient whose treatment included an IDH1 peptide vaccine. CDR3 amino acids: CASGLIAGYGYTF. CDR3 nucleotides: TGTGCTAGTGGTTTGATTGCGGGGTATGGCTACACCTTC.